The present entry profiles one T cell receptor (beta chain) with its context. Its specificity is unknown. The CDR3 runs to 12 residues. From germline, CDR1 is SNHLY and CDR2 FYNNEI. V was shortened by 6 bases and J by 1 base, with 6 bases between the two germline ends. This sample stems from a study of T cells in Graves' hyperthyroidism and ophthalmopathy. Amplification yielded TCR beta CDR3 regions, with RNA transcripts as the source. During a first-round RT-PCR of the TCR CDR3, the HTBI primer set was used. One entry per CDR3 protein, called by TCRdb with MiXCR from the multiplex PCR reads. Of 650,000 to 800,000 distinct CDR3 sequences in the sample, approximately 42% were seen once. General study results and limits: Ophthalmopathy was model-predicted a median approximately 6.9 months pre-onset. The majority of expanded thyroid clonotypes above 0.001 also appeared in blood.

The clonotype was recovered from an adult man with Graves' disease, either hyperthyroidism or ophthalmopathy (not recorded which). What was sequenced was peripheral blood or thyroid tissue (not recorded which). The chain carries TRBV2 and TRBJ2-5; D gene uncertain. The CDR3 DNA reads TGTGCCAGCAGCTTGTTCCAAGAGACCCAGTACTTC. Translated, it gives CASSLFQETQYF.